This is a list of T cell receptor beta chains from one sample in a study of breast tumors, draining lymph nodes, adjacent tissues. Each CDR3 protein is one row after TCRdb ran MiXCR on the multiplex PCR reads. The table includes 12,000 to 15,000 distinct CDR3 sequences, around 52% detected once. The sequenced sample was tumor-adjacent breast tissue. The receptors were gathered from a female donor with breast cancer. Some clones in this sample may be carry-over from other donors' samples. CDR3s include the opening cysteine and the closing phenylalanine or tryptophan. Fields, in order: CDR3 protein, CDR3 DNA, V gene, D gene, J gene, clone size. A D gene is named only where the DNA matches it firmly. Clone size is shown for a subset of rows, as once, few, many or a class of expanded clone.

CDR3: CSAPIQLQSYEQYF
DNA: TGCAGTGCCCCTATACAGCTACAATCCTACGAGCAGTACTTC
V: TRBV20-1
D: .
J: TRBJ2-7
size: .

CDR3: CASTLRTGGTYEQYF
DNA: TGTGCCAGTACCCTACGGACAGGGGGGACCTACGAGCAGTACTTC
V: TRBV19
D: TRBD1
J: TRBJ2-7
size: once

CDR3: CASRSPADTQYF
DNA: TGCGCCAGCAGATCTCCGGCGGATACGCAGTATTTT
V: TRBV5-1
D: .
J: TRBJ2-3
size: .

CDR3: CASSQGAETYNEQFF
DNA: TGTGCCAGCAGCCAAGGGGCAGAGACCTACAATGAGCAGTTCTTC
V: TRBV4-2
D: .
J: TRBJ2-1
size: many

CDR3: CATQGLAGEEQYF
DNA: TGTGCCACCCAGGGACTAGCGGGAGAGGAGCAGTACTTC
V: TRBV24-1
D: TRBD2
J: TRBJ2-7
size: few

CDR3: CASSDSTGSSYEQYF
DNA: TGTGCCAGCAGTGATTCGACAGGGAGCTCCTACGAGCAGTACTTC
V: TRBV2
D: TRBD1
J: TRBJ2-7
size: .

CDR3: CASSLGDRRASPLHF
DNA: TGTGCCAGCAGCTTGGGGGACAGGCGGGCTTCACCCCTCCACTTT
V: TRBV5-8
D: TRBD1
J: TRBJ1-6
size: medium-sized

CDR3: CASSIFEGVRDQPQHF
DNA: TGTGCCAGCAGCATCTTCGAGGGGGTTCGCGATCAGCCCCAGCATTTT
V: TRBV5-6
D: .
J: TRBJ1-5
size: .

CDR3: CASSIGGRGRETQYF
DNA: TGTGCCAGTAGTATAGGGGGCAGGGGTAGAGAGACCCAGTACTTC
V: TRBV19
D: .
J: TRBJ2-5
size: many

CDR3: CSARPSAVLGEQFF
DNA: TGCAGTGCTAGACCATCGGCTGTCCTTGGTGAGCAGTTCTTC
V: TRBV20-1
D: .
J: TRBJ2-1
size: .

CDR3: CASSGALPGLAQYF
DNA: TGTGCCAGCAGTGGAGCGCTTCCGGGCCTAGCGCAGTACTTC
V: TRBV2
D: .
J: TRBJ2-7
size: .

CDR3: CASRTGTGMNGYTF
DNA: TGTGCCAGCAGAACAGGGACAGGGATGAATGGCTACACCTTC
V: TRBV6-1
D: TRBD1
J: TRBJ1-2
size: .

CDR3: CSAKKTGTGLVQPQHF
DNA: TGCAGTGCCAAAAAAACCGGGACAGGACTTGTTCAGCCCCAGCATTTT
V: TRBV20-1
D: TRBD1
J: TRBJ1-5
size: .

CDR3: CASSGASGTEQYF
DNA: TGTGCCAGCAGTGGGGCTAGCGGGACCGAGCAGTACTTC
V: TRBV6-2/TRBV6-3
D: TRBD2
J: TRBJ2-7
size: few

CDR3: CASSSYTDTQYF
DNA: TGTGCCAGCAGCTCTTATACCGATACGCAGTATTTT
V: TRBV7-2
D: .
J: TRBJ2-3
size: .

CDR3: CASSYLGGETQYF
DNA: TGTGCCAGCAGTTACCTCGGAGGGGAGACCCAGTACTTC
V: TRBV6-5
D: .
J: TRBJ2-5
size: many

CDR3: CASSKTIAGATYEQYF
DNA: TGTGCCAGCAGTAAGACGATAGCGGGGGCCACCTACGAGCAGTACTTC
V: TRBV6-1
D: TRBD2
J: TRBJ2-7
size: medium-sized

CDR3: CASSLAAGEADTQYF
DNA: TGTGCCAGCAGCTTAGCCGCAGGGGAGGCAGATACGCAGTATTTT
V: TRBV7-9
D: .
J: TRBJ2-3
size: .

CDR3: CSARSLAAASTDTQYF
DNA: TGCAGTGCTCGTAGTCTAGCGGCCGCTAGCACAGATACGCAGTATTTT
V: TRBV20-1
D: TRBD2
J: TRBJ2-3
size: .

CDR3: CASSEYGYEQYF
DNA: TGTGCCAGCAGTGAATATGGCTACGAGCAGTACTTC
V: TRBV6-1
D: .
J: TRBJ2-7
size: many

CDR3: CASSQLGSVGGENIQYF
DNA: TGTGCCAGCAGCCAACTCGGGTCCGTGGGGGGCGAAAACATTCAGTACTTC
V: TRBV6-6
D: .
J: TRBJ2-4
size: .

CDR3: CASSPVNVEGSYTF
DNA: TGCGCCAGCAGCCCGGTCAATGTTGAAGGCAGCTACACCTTC
V: TRBV4-1
D: .
J: TRBJ1-2
size: .

CDR3: CASRGQEGTEAFF
DNA: TGTGCCAGCAGGGGACAGGAGGGCACTGAAGCTTTCTTT
V: TRBV2
D: TRBD1
J: TRBJ1-1
size: many

CDR3: CSARPASGRADTQYF
DNA: TGCAGTGCTAGACCCGCTAGCGGGAGGGCAGATACGCAGTATTTT
V: TRBV20-1
D: TRBD2
J: TRBJ2-3
size: .

CDR3: CASRLDVGETQYF
DNA: TGTGCCAGCAGATTAGACGTGGGGGAGACCCAGTACTTC
V: TRBV6-5
D: .
J: TRBJ2-5
size: many

CDR3: CASSHSSSSGVGNEQFF
DNA: TGTGCCAGCAGTCACTCGAGTTCTAGCGGGGTGGGGAATGAGCAGTTCTTC
V: TRBV6-5
D: TRBD2
J: TRBJ2-1
size: many

CDR3: CASSKRTSGTEQYF
DNA: TGTGCCAGCAGCAAGCGGACTAGCGGGACCGAGCAGTACTTC
V: TRBV7-8
D: TRBD2
J: TRBJ2-7
size: .

CDR3: CASSVVSGTPSGNTIYF
DNA: TGTGCCAGCAGCGTAGTATCCGGGACACCATCTGGAAACACCATATATTTT
V: TRBV9
D: .
J: TRBJ1-3
size: medium-sized

CDR3: CASSPREGQGTSGPNVLTF
DNA: TGTGCCAGCAGCCCCCGAGAGGGACAGGGAACCTCTGGGCCCAACGTCCTGACTTTC
V: TRBV7-6
D: TRBD1
J: TRBJ2-6
size: many

CDR3: CASRTSGSLNEQFF
DNA: TGTGCCAGCAGGACGAGCGGGAGTTTGAATGAGCAGTTCTTC
V: TRBV7-2
D: TRBD2
J: TRBJ2-1
size: .

CDR3: CASSLVGTGLGEQYF
DNA: TGCGCCAGCAGCTTGGTTGGGACAGGGTTAGGAGAGCAGTACTTC
V: TRBV5-1
D: TRBD1
J: TRBJ2-7
size: .